The 32 T cell receptor beta chains presented below share a single source sample, sequenced in a study of T-cell memory formation after mild COVID-19. One entry per CDR3 protein results from TCRdb running MiXCR on the 5' RACE reads. The sample has about 190,000 distinct CDR3 sequences, about 21% seen once. Sequencing was performed on PBMCs or a T cell subset sorted from them (not recorded which). Every receptor here comes from an adult woman who had mild COVID-19 (a few samples of this study predate the infection). Cell type and time point are not known.

This clonotype came up a few times. V and J are TRBV7-9 and TRBJ1-3; D uncertain. Germline V gives CDR1 SEHNR, CDR2 FQNEAQ (reference sequence). This CDR3 comprises 16 residues. The germline V and J ends were trimmed by 5 bases and 4 bases, with 18 bases remaining between them. The CDR3 nucleotides read TGTGCCAGCAGCATCCACGCTCCCAGAGAGGGAAACACCATATATTTT. This encodes CASSIHAPREGNTIYF.

The chain is built from TRBV4-3 and TRBJ1-5; D possibly corresponds to TRBD1 (5 bases). The germline gives CDR1 LGHNA, CDR2 YSLEER. V lost 0 bases and J 1 base, leaving 13 bases between the germline ends. CDR3 size: 17 residues. For the CDR3, the DNA is TGCGCCAGCAGCCAAGATCTTACACGGGGGAGCAATCAGCCCCAGCATTTT. Translating it yields CASSQDLTRGSNQPQHF.

This clonotype was counted between two and nine times. This rearrangement joins TRBV7-3 to TRBJ2-2; 9 nucleotides line up with TRBD1. CDR3 length: 15 amino acids. V lost 5 bases to trimming and J lost 3 bases; unmatched junction nucleotides: 4. Per the germline V gene, CDR1 is SGHTA and CDR2 is FQGTGA. CDR3 sequence: CASSPGTGYTGELFF. For the CDR3, the DNA is TGTGCCAGCAGCCCGGGGACAGGGTACACCGGGGAGCTGTTTTTT.

The chain carries TRBV7-8 and TRBJ2-5; TRBD1 matches 7 bases. The V and J ends lost 5 bases and 4 bases, in that order; junction bases with no gene match: 10. CDR3 length: 15 amino acids. CDR1 SGHVS and CDR2 FQNEAQ come from the germline V gene. CDR3 nucleotide sequence: TGTGCCAGCAGCGATACGGGACAGCCCCGAGAGACCCAGTACTTC. Translated, it gives CASSDTGQPRETQYF.

This clonotype was found many times. The chain carries TRBV11-2 and TRBJ2-7; no reliable D call. The CDR3 runs to 14 residues. The germline V gene has CDR1 SGHAT and CDR2 FQNNGV. The V and J ends lost 1 base and 3 bases respectively, with 10 bases between them. The CDR3 region is CASSLVGPSYEQYF. The CDR3 DNA reads TGTGCCAGCAGCTTAGTCGGACCAAGCTACGAGCAGTACTTC.

This chain links TRBV4-1 with TRBJ2-2; the match to TRBD2 covers 11 bases. The CDR3 spans 15 residues. With V trimmed by 7 bases and J by 1 base, 2 bases remained unmatched. Germline CDR1 MGHRA, CDR2 YSYEKL. For the CDR3, the DNA is TGCGCCAGCAAGACTAGCGGGGTGAACACCGGGGAGCTGTTTTTT. Translating gives CASKTSGVNTGELFF.

V and J are TRBV20-1 and TRBJ2-5; D perhaps matches TRBD2 (7 bases). CDR3 length: 15 residues. V gave up 7 bases and J gave up 5 bases, with 23 bases separating them. Germline V gene data show CDR1 as DFQATT and CDR2 as SNEGSKA (reference sequence). The CDR3 DNA follows: TGCAGTGTTTACCCCTACTCGGGGGGCATGGAGACCCAGTACTTC. Amino acid sequence: CSVYPYSGGMETQYF.

Only a few counts were recorded for this clonotype. The chain has TRBV20-1 and TRBJ2-5; 8 nucleotides match TRBD2. The CDR3 extends over 14 amino acids. Germline V gene sequence: CDR1 DFQATT, CDR2 SNEGSKA (reference sequence). With 3 bases clipped from V and 4 bases from J, the junction kept 7 bases outside the gene matches. Written as DNA, the CDR3 is TGCAGTGCTAGGACGGGGGGGCATGGAGAGACCCAGTACTTC. It codes for CSARTGGHGETQYF.

J is TRBJ2-7 and V is TRBV20-1, with D perhaps TRBD1 (6 bases). CDR3 length: 12 residues. Trimming took off 6 bases at V and 7 bases at J, with 16 bases between the two ends. CDR1 is DFQATT and CDR2 is SNEGSKA in the germline V gene (reference sequence). CDR3 amino acids: CSAMGAAREQYF. The CDR3 nucleotides read TGCAGTGCGATGGGGGCGGCTCGGGAGCAGTACTTC.

This clonotype appeared a few times. This rearrangement joins TRBV12-3 or TRBV12-4 to TRBJ2-2; 12 positions agree with TRBD1. CDR3 length: 17 amino acids. The V and J ends lost 7 bases and 3 bases, in that order; junction bases with no gene match: 9. The CDR3 nucleotides read TGTGCCAGCACGAGCCGGGACAGGGGGCGGGACACCGGGGAGCTGTTTTTT. Its translation is CASTSRDRGRDTGELFF.

The V call is TRBV25-1, the J call TRBJ2-7; TRBD1 is a possible D gene (6 bases). The germline V gene has CDR1 MGHDK and CDR2 SYGVNS. V lost 3 bases to trimming and J lost 2 bases, with 14 bases between them. The length of the CDR3 is 15 residues. CDR3 loop: CASSDPGQTTYEQYF. Here the CDR3 DNA reads TGTGCCAGCAGTGATCCCGGACAGACCACCTACGAGCAGTACTTC.

The CDR3 reads CASSSDRASYEQYF. The CDR3 region has the DNA TGTGCCAGCAGCTCCGACAGGGCTTCCTACGAGCAGTACTTC. The rearrangement joins TRBV7-2 to TRBJ2-7; TRBD1 matches at 7 bases. From germline, CDR1 is SGHTA and CDR2 FQGNSA. V dropped 4 bases and J dropped 1; count of bases not matched to a gene: 4. The CDR3 is 14 residues long. Full variable domain (missing parts from reference TRBV7-2 and TRBJ2-7): GAGVSQSPSNKVTEKGKDVELRCDPISGHTALYWYRQSLGQGLEFLIYFQGNSAPDKSGLPSDRFSAERTGGSVSTLTIQRTQQEDSAVYLCASSSDRASYEQYFGPGTRLTVT.

This clonotype was observed a few times. CDR3 sequence: CASSQNLGQQETQYF. CDR3 DNA: TGTGCCAGCAGCCAGAATCTAGGACAGCAAGAGACCCAGTACTTC. The chain employs TRBV7-9 and TRBJ2-5, with TRBD1 as a possible D gene (6 bases). Germline CDR1 is SEHNR and CDR2 is FQNEAQ (reference sequence). The CDR3 has 15 amino acids. V was trimmed by 5 bases and J by 2 bases, leaving 15 bases between them.

The chain uses TRBV24-1 and TRBJ1-2, with 9 bases that match TRBD1. The CDR3 sequence is 17 residues long. Looked up from germline, CDR1 is KGHDR and CDR2 is SFDVKD. J gave up 2 bases and V 4 bases, and 10 bases lay outside the gene matches. In nucleotides, the CDR3 is TGTGCCACCAGTGAACACTGCCGGGACAGGGTGAACTATGGCTACACCTTC. Amino acids: CATSEHCRDRVNYGYTF.

The V and J genes are TRBV7-8 and TRBJ2-1, with 15 bases matching TRBD2. The germline CDR1 and CDR2 sequences are SGHVS and FQNEAQ. The ends lost 5 bases at V and 1 base at J; junction bases unmatched: 0. The length of the CDR3 is 16 residues. CDR3 nucleotide sequence: TGTGCCAGCAGCGGGACTAGCGGGGGGTCCTACAATGAGCAGTTCTTC. Translated: CASSGTSGGSYNEQFF.

This clonotype was seen more than once but under ten times. The chain has TRBV7-6 and TRBJ2-7, with TRBD1 identical over 8 bases. V was pared by 4 bases and J by 3 bases, with 5 bases of the junction left unmatched. This CDR3 is 14 amino acids long. Germline V gene sequence: CDR1 SGHVS, CDR2 FNYEAQ. CDR3 protein: CASSSGQEHYEQYF. The CDR3 nucleotides are TGTGCCAGCAGCTCGGGACAGGAGCACTACGAGCAGTACTTC.

The J gene is TRBJ2-2, the V gene TRBV11-3; 7 nucleotides match TRBD1. The length of the CDR3 is 15 residues. The V segment lost 0 bases and the J segment 4 bases; nucleotides outside the gene matches: 2. Germline CDR1 and CDR2: SGHNT and YENEEA. The CDR3 region has the DNA TGTGCCAGCAGCTTAGACTACAGGGGCACCGGGGAGCTGTTTTTT. Translation gives CASSLDYRGTGELFF.

The chain recombines TRBV6-6 with TRBJ2-7; TRBD1 aligns across 7 bases. Germline trimming cut 6 bases from V and 4 bases from J; bases unmatched to any gene: 12. The CDR3 contains 15 residues. The germline gives CDR1 MNHNY, CDR2 SVGAGI (reference sequence). The CDR3 protein is CASRQPGQSLYEQYF. CDR3 DNA: TGTGCCAGCAGACAACCGGGACAGTCTTTATACGAGCAGTACTTC.

This sequence joins TRBV5-1 and TRBJ2-7; 9 bases are a match to TRBD2. This CDR3 is built from 14 residues. Trimming took 2 bases from V and 4 from J; bases not matched to a gene: 4. CDR1 is SGHRS, CDR2 YFSETQ, per germline. The CDR3 is CASSLGTSMYEQYF. Here the CDR3 DNA reads TGCGCCAGCAGCTTAGGGACTAGCATGTACGAGCAGTACTTC.

V usage is TRBV12-3 or TRBV12-4 and J usage is TRBJ1-2; D not resolved. V gave up 2 bases and J gave up 8 bases, with 12 bases separating them. CDR3 size: 13 residues. The CDR3 spells CASSLSRLEGYTF. CDR3 in DNA: TGTGCCAGCAGTTTATCACGGCTCGAGGGCTACACCTTC.

The CDR3 DNA is TGTGCCAGCAGCCTAGGGGGGGCGGGTATCCAAGAGACCCAGTACTTC. Encoded protein: CASSLGGAGIQETQYF. The chain joins TRBV7-8 to TRBJ2-5; maybe TRBD2 (7 bases). Germline loops: CDR1 SGHVS, CDR2 FQNEAQ. Trimming removed 5 bases at V and 1 base at J, with 17 bases between. This CDR3 is 16 amino acids long.

This clonotype was counted a few times. The chain links TRBV20-1 to TRBJ2-1, with 7 bases that match TRBD2. There are 16 residues in the CDR3. The trim removed 3 bases at V and 0 bases at J, leaving 8 bases unmatched. From germline, CDR1 is DFQATT and CDR2 SNEGSKA (reference sequence). The CDR3 is CSARDRAGSSYNEQFF. Here the CDR3 DNA reads TGCAGTGCTAGGGACCGAGCGGGGAGCTCCTACAATGAGCAGTTCTTC.

The chain recombines TRBV6-9 with TRBJ2-3, with 8 bases that match TRBD2. CDR1 MNHGY and CDR2 SVAAGI come from the germline V gene. CDR3 length equals 17 residues. V was clipped by 2 bases and J by 4 bases; unmatched bases: 11. CDR3 sequence (DNA): TGTGCCAGCAGTTATCTCGTCCGGGAGGGTCGGGCAGATACGCAGTATTTT. It translates to CASSYLVREGRADTQYF.

In its sample, this clonotype was seen a few times. The chain links TRBV5-5 to TRBJ1-1; D not certain. The CDR3 runs to 15 residues. The V end lost 1 base, the J end lost 6 bases, and 16 bases lay between the germline ends. The germline V gene has CDR1 SGHKS and CDR2 YYEKEE (reference sequence). For the CDR3, the DNA is TGTGCCAGCAGCTTGTTTCCCGACCAGAAATCTGAAGCTTTCTTT. Its translation: CASSLFPDQKSEAFF. Filled out from reference TRBV5-5 and TRBJ1-1, the complete variable domain reads DAGVTQSPTHLIKTRGQQVTLRCSPISGHKSVSWYQQVLGQGPQFIFQYYEKEERGRGNFPDRFSARQFPNYSSELNVNALLLGDSALYLCASSLFPDQKSEAFFGQGTRLTVV.

This clonotype came up many times. The chain combines TRBV20-1 with TRBJ1-2; D uncertain. Germline V gives CDR1 DFQATT, CDR2 SNEGSKA (reference sequence). V was shortened by 3 bases and J by 10 bases, with 12 bases between the two germline ends. The CDR3 is 11 residues long. CDR3 coding DNA: TGCAGTGCTAGCACACCCGCCGACTACACCTTC. Translated: CSASTPADYTF.

This clonotype was picked up a small number of times. The chain recombines TRBV12-3 or TRBV12-4 with TRBJ1-5; TRBD1 agrees at 9 bases. V was pared by 5 bases and J by 6 bases, with 8 bases of the junction left unmatched. This CDR3 comprises 15 residues. The CDR3 DNA is TGTGCCAGCAGTGACGAACAGGGGGCGGGTCAGCCCCAGCATTTT. Translated: CASSDEQGAGQPQHF.

This clonotype came up a few times. The J gene is TRBJ1-6, the V gene TRBV5-1, with a weak D call TRBD1 (5 bases). Trimming stripped 2 bases from V and 8 bases from J, with 11 bases between. CDR3 size: 14 residues. The germline CDR1 and CDR2 sequences are SGHRS and YFSETQ. The CDR3, as DNA: TGCGCCAGCAGCTTCGGGCAGGGAGATTCACCCCTCCACTTT. It is translated as CASSFGQGDSPLHF. The complete variable domain, with remaining parts taken from reference TRBV5-1 and TRBJ1-6, reads KAGVTQTPRYLIKTRGQQVTLSCSPISGHRSVSWYQQTPGQGLQFLFEYFSETQRNKGNFPGRFSGRQFSNSRSEMNVSTLELGDSALYLCASSFGQGDSPLHFGNGTRLTVT.

This clonotype was observed a few times. The chain joins TRBV24-1 to TRBJ2-1; unclear D gene. Germline V gene lookup returns CDR1 KGHDR and CDR2 SFDVKD. V was shortened by 2 bases and J by 10 bases, with 14 bases between the two germline ends. The CDR3 loop spans 14 amino acids. CDR3 residues: CATSDSPWGEEQFF. CDR3 in DNA: TGTGCCACCAGTGATTCCCCCTGGGGTGAAGAGCAGTTCTTC.

This clonotype was observed a few times. This chain connects TRBV4-3 to TRBJ2-4; 8 bases map to TRBD2. The CDR3 loop spans 16 amino acids. Germline CDR1 and CDR2: LGHNA and YSLEER. V gave up 5 bases and J gave up 6 bases; unmatched junction bases: 12. The CDR3 sequence is CASSKVSSGPLNIQYF. Here the CDR3 DNA reads TGCGCCAGCAGCAAAGTGTCTAGCGGGCCACTAAACATTCAGTACTTC.

This clonotype was seen a few times. The chain joins TRBV15 to TRBJ2-2; 8 bases are shared with TRBD2. V was clipped by 5 bases and J by 1 base; unmatched bases: 3. This CDR3 has 15 amino acids. CDR1 is LNHNV and CDR2 is YYDKDF in the germline V gene (reference sequence). Here the CDR3 DNA reads TGTGCCACCAGCGTCACTAGCGGGAACACCGGGGAGCTGTTTTTT. Protein product: CATSVTSGNTGELFF.

The genes are TRBV9 and TRBJ1-1; D possibly corresponds to TRBD1 (5 bases). V lost 3 bases, J lost 2 bases, and 11 bases lay in between. Germline CDR1 is SGDLS and CDR2 is YYNGEE. The CDR3 contains 14 residues. CDR3 amino acids: CASSASTVNTEAFF. The CDR3 coding sequence is TGTGCCAGCAGCGCTTCGACAGTCAACACTGAAGCTTTCTTT.

CDR3 in amino acids: CSVYTNQETQYF. The CDR3 DNA reads as TGCAGCGTTTACACGAACCAAGAGACCCAGTACTTC. The rearrangement links TRBV29-1 to TRBJ2-5; D uncertain. The germline V gene encodes CDR1 SQVTM and CDR2 ANQGSEA. There are 12 residues in the CDR3. Trimming left V 5 bases short and J 0 bases short, with 7 bases between.